This T cell receptor (beta chain) came from a study of blood T cell repertoires in COVID-19. Per the original methods: Nucleated cell counts were estimated from reference gene primer amplification. Sequencing was performed with immunoSEQ multiplex PCR; in TCRdb, only in-frame clones are kept and a portion is missing. V, J and clone size were drawn from that table, and D and trimming were deduced from the DNA. The data show about 43,000 clones, with 86% seen just once and roughly 7.6% held by the top ten. This CDR3 comprises 13 residues. Trimming left V 10 bases short and J 0 bases short, with 9 bases between. Germline lookup yields CDR1 LNHDA and CDR2 SQIVND (reference sequence).

The source is a man in his sixties with active COVID-19. This chain connects TRBV19 to TRBJ2-2, with D hard to call. Source material: peripheral blood. CDR3 DNA sequence: TGTGCCACCGTTCCCCCGAACACCGGGGAGCTGTTTTTT. Translating it yields CATVPPNTGELFF.